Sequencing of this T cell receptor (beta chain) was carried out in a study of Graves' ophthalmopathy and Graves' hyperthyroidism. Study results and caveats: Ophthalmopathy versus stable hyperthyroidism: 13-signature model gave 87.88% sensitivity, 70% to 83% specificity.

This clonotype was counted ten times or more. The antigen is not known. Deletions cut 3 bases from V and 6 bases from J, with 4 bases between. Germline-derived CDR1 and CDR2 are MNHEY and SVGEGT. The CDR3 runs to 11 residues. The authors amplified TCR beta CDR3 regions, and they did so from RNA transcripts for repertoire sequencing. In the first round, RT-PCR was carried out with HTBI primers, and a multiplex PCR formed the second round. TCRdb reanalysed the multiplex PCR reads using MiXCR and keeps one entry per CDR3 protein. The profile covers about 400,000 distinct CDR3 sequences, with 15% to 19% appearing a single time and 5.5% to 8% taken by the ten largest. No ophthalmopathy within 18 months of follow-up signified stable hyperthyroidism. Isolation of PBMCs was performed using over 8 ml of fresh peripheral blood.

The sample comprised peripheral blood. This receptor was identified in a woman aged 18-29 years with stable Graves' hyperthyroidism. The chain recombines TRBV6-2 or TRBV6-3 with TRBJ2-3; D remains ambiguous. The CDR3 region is CASSYSDTQYF. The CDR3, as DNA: TGTGCCAGCAGTTATTCCGATACGCAGTATTTT.